These 29 T cell receptor beta chains came from one sample sequenced in a study of blood T cell repertoires in COVID-19. The assay was immunoSEQ multiplex PCR, and TCRdb's table has in-frame clones only and misses some. Of approximately 300,000 clones detected, about 90% appear once; the ten largest clones hold roughly 2.2%. Sequenced material: peripheral blood. These receptors were taken from a woman aged 45-60 years who had recovered from COVID-19.

The chain links TRBV12-3 or TRBV12-4 to TRBJ1-5; possible D gene TRBD1, 6 bases. This CDR3 has 13 amino acids. V was shortened by 5 bases and J by 7 bases, with 12 bases between the two germline ends. The CDR3 protein is CASSTGSGQPQHF. Written as DNA, the CDR3 is TGTGCCAGCAGTACAGGGTCCGGACAGCCCCAGCATTTT.

The V call is TRBV6-4, the J call TRBJ2-3; 10 bases line up with TRBD2. Per the germline V gene, CDR1 is MRHNA and CDR2 is SNTAGT. The CDR3 runs 14 residues. V trimming: 5 bases; J trimming: 4 bases; junction bases outside the gene matches: 3. The CDR3 is CASSSSGSSDTQYF. The CDR3 DNA reads as TGTGCCAGCAGTTCTAGCGGGAGTTCAGATACGCAGTATTTT.

The chain carries TRBV3-1 (or the pseudogene TRBV3-2) and TRBJ1-5; D is undetermined. V lost 4 bases and J lost 4, with 14 bases in between. The germline V gene has CDR1 LGHDT and CDR2 YNNKEL (reference sequence). The CDR3 has 15 residues. CDR3 residues: CASSPRRAPNQPQHF. CDR3 in DNA: TGTGCCAGCAGCCCGAGGAGGGCCCCGAATCAGCCCCAGCATTTT.

The chain links TRBV6-5 to TRBJ2-1; D not certain. Germline V gene sequence: CDR1 MNHEY, CDR2 SVGAGI. Trimming removed 10 bases from V and 7 bases from J, with 14 bases in between. This CDR3 has 12 amino acids. Written as DNA, the CDR3 is TGTGCCACCAAAAGCCCCACGAATGAGCAGTTCTTC. This translates into CATKSPTNEQFF.

This clone was picked up a small number of times. V usage is TRBV7-2 and J usage is TRBJ2-5; the match to TRBD2 covers 7 bases. The CDR3 is 14 residues long. Unmatched junction bases numbered 4, after V lost 5 bases and J lost 1 base. Germline CDR1 reads SGHTA; CDR2 reads FQGNSA. The CDR3 reads CASSPLAAQETQYF. As DNA, the CDR3 is TGTGCCAGCAGCCCTCTAGCGGCCCAAGAGACCCAGTACTTC.

J is TRBJ2-7 and V is TRBV10-3; 10 nucleotides match TRBD1. The CDR3 has 14 residues. Germline V gene data show CDR1 as ENHRY and CDR2 as SYGVKD. V was pared by 10 bases and J by 1 base, with 7 bases of the junction left unmatched. DNA of the CDR3: TGTGCCACCCTAAGGACAGGGGGGTCCTACGAGCAGTACTTC. It yields the protein CATLRTGGSYEQYF.

The chain combines TRBV28 with TRBJ2-3; D might be TRBD1 (6 bases). Between the trimmed V and J ends, which lost 10 bases and 2 bases, there was a span of 22 bases. The germline CDR1 and CDR2 sequences are MDHEN and SYDVKM. There are 16 residues in the CDR3. CDR3 DNA: TGTGCCACCGAGAACGCCGGGACACGGCCCACAGATACGCAGTATTTT. Its protein is CATENAGTRPTDTQYF.

This clone was observed a handful of times. The chain carries TRBV19 and TRBJ1-5, with 8 nucleotides matching TRBD1. CDR1 and CDR2 (germline): LNHDA, SQIVND (reference sequence). The V segment lost 5 bases and the J segment 7 bases; nucleotides outside the gene matches: 10. The CDR3 length is 15 residues. The CDR3 here is CASSSQGAERQPQHF. As DNA, the CDR3 is TGTGCCAGTAGTTCGCAGGGGGCTGAGCGCCAGCCCCAGCATTTT.

This chain uses TRBV6-6 with TRBJ1-5; tentatively, D is TRBD1 (5 bases). Germline V lookup: CDR1 MNHNY, CDR2 SVGAGI (reference sequence). V was cut by 5 bases and J by 0 bases, with 14 bases left in between. The CDR3 spans 16 residues. The CDR3 sequence: CASSPPTGVSNQPQHF. DNA of the CDR3: TGTGCCAGCAGTCCTCCTACAGGTGTTAGCAATCAGCCCCAGCATTTT.

This chain uses TRBV4-2 with TRBJ2-1; tentative D call: TRBD2 (6 bases). Germline V gene lookup returns CDR1 LGHNA and CDR2 YNFKEQ. Trimming took off 5 bases at V and 10 bases at J, with 18 bases between the two ends. The CDR3 covers 14 residues. The DNA for the CDR3 is TGTGCCAGCAGCACCCGTCGGCTAGCGCGAGAGCAGTTCTTC. This encodes CASSTRRLAREQFF.

This chain uses TRBV12-5 with TRBJ2-6; D might be TRBD1 (5 bases). Germline V lookup: CDR1 LGHNT, CDR2 FRNRAP. CDR3 length: 14 residues. V was shortened by 6 bases and J by 0 bases, with 6 bases between the two germline ends. The CDR3 coding sequence is TGTGCTAGTGGAACAGGCTCTGGGGCCAACGTCCTGACTTTC. Protein: CASGTGSGANVLTF.

The J gene is TRBJ2-2, the V gene TRBV4-2; 9 positions match TRBD2. The germline V gene has CDR1 LGHNA and CDR2 YNFKEQ. The CDR3 loop spans 18 amino acids. Trimming removed 1 base from V and 0 bases from J; junction bases left unmatched: 6. In nucleotides, the CDR3 is TGTGCCAGCAGCCAAGGGCCCATAGCGGGAGCGAACACCGGGGAGCTGTTTTTT. It encodes CASSQGPIAGANTGELFF.

The chain uses TRBV28 and TRBJ2-1, with TRBD1 matching over 9 bases. V was pared by 6 bases and J by 0 bases, with 9 bases of the junction left unmatched. This CDR3 comprises 17 residues. Germline values: CDR1 MDHEN, CDR2 SYDVKM. The CDR3 is CASSSFGTGISYNEQFF. As DNA, the CDR3 is TGTGCCAGCAGCTCCTTCGGGACAGGGATCTCCTACAATGAGCAGTTCTTC.

The V and J genes are TRBV18 and TRBJ1-1; the D gene is possibly TRBD1 (5 bases). CDR1 and CDR2 (germline): KGHSH, LQKENI. This CDR3 has 12 residues. Trimming pared 2 bases from V and 8 bases from J, leaving 9 bases between. The CDR3 here is CASSPGQGEAFF. In DNA, the CDR3 is TGTGCCAGCTCACCAGGGCAGGGAGAAGCTTTCTTT.

The chain is built from TRBV19 and TRBJ2-1; 11 nucleotides line up with TRBD2. The CDR3 consists of 18 residues. From germline, CDR1 is LNHDA and CDR2 SQIVND (reference sequence). The ends lost 6 bases at V and 4 bases at J; junction bases unmatched: 14. The CDR3 reads CASSTLGLAGGRYNEQFF. Here the CDR3 DNA reads TGTGCCAGTAGCACCCTGGGGCTAGCGGGAGGCCGATACAATGAGCAGTTCTTC.

The rearrangement joins TRBV30 to TRBJ1-2; 7 bases match TRBD1. The CDR3 runs to 14 residues. CDR1 is GTSNPN, CDR2 SVGIG, per germline (reference sequence). Trimming removed 3 bases from V and 6 bases from J; junction bases left unmatched: 10. The CDR3 region has the DNA TGTGCCTGGAGGTTAAGACAGGGATATGATGGCTACACCTTC. This gives the protein CAWRLRQGYDGYTF.

The V call is TRBV6-5, the J call TRBJ1-1, with TRBD1 identical over 8 bases. There are 14 residues in the CDR3. Germline CDR1 reads MNHEY; CDR2 reads SVGAGI. With V trimmed by 8 bases and J by 2 bases, 7 bases remained unmatched. The CDR3 DNA reads as TGTGCCAGCCACGTCGGACAGGGCAACACTGAAGCTTTCTTT. Translated, it gives CASHVGQGNTEAFF.

The V gene is TRBV10-3, the J gene TRBJ1-2; a possible D gene is TRBD1 (6 bases). CDR3 size: 14 residues. V was cut by 0 bases and J by 8 bases, with 13 bases left in between. In germline, CDR1 is ENHRY, CDR2 SYGVKD. The CDR3 DNA reads as TGTGCCATCAGTGAGTCGAACAGGGCAGAAGGCTACACCTTC. Translated, it gives CAISESNRAEGYTF.

A few counts support this clone. This chain links TRBV19 with TRBJ1-2; TRBD1 aligns across 9 bases. Germline trimming cut 3 bases from V and 5 bases from J; bases unmatched to any gene: 10. CDR1 is LNHDA and CDR2 is SQIVND in the germline V gene (reference sequence). The CDR3 runs to 16 residues. CDR3 nucleotides: TGTGCCAGTAGTATCGACGGCCTAGGGACAGGGTATGGCTACACCTTC. It is translated as CASSIDGLGTGYGYTF.

The chain recombines TRBV11-2 with TRBJ2-5; D remains ambiguous. Germline assignment: CDR1 SGHAT and CDR2 FQNNGV. This CDR3 comprises 13 residues. With 3 bases removed from V and 2 bases from J, the gap between germline ends came to 7 bases. The CDR3 DNA sequence: TGTGCCAGCAGCTTCGCAGTACAAGAGACCCAGTACTTC. It yields the protein CASSFAVQETQYF.

The chain carries TRBV4-3 and TRBJ2-3; maybe TRBD1 (6 bases). CDR3 length: 16 residues. Germline CDR1 LGHNA, CDR2 YSLEER. Trimming pared 0 bases from V and 1 base from J, leaving 11 bases between. The CDR3 region has the DNA TGCGCCAGCAGCCAAGATTGGTCAGGGGGCACAGATACGCAGTATTTT. It is translated as CASSQDWSGGTDTQYF.

The CDR3 DNA reads as TGTGCCAGCAGCCGACTCGTTGGGGATACGCAGTATTTT. It yields the protein CASSRLVGDTQYF. The V call is TRBV7-2, the J call TRBJ2-3; D unclear. The CDR3 spans 13 residues. CDR1 SGHTA and CDR2 FQGNSA come from the germline V gene. Trimming took off 5 bases at V and 6 bases at J, with 12 bases between the two ends.

J is TRBJ2-5 and V is TRBV28; 7 bases align to TRBD2. With V trimmed by 9 bases and J by 4 bases, 11 bases remained unmatched. Germline values: CDR1 MDHEN, CDR2 SYDVKM. This CDR3 contains 14 residues. CDR3 sequence: CASFKMGGSETQYF. The CDR3 bases are TGTGCCAGTTTCAAAATGGGGGGGTCAGAGACCCAGTACTTC.

The chain employs TRBV28 and TRBJ1-5; perhaps TRBD1 as D (5 bases). Germline V lookup: CDR1 MDHEN, CDR2 SYDVKM. The CDR3 consists of 13 residues. Trimming stripped 6 bases from V and 5 bases from J, with 11 bases between. CDR3 residues: CASRWGGDQPQHF. CDR3 sequence (DNA): TGTGCCAGCAGATGGGGCGGGGATCAGCCCCAGCATTTT.

The V gene is TRBV4-3, the J gene TRBJ2-1; TRBD1 is a possible D gene (6 bases). The CDR3 loop spans 13 amino acids. The germline V gene encodes CDR1 LGHNA and CDR2 YSLEER. With 3 bases removed from V and 6 bases from J, the gap between germline ends came to 9 bases. Written as DNA, the CDR3 is TGCGCCAGCAGCCACAGGGGAGTCAATGAGCAGTTCTTC. Protein product: CASSHRGVNEQFF.

This clone was detected only a few times. J is TRBJ1-5 and V is TRBV19; 9 positions agree with TRBD1. Unmatched junction bases numbered 6, after V lost 3 bases and J lost 6 bases. The CDR3 covers 15 residues. The germline CDR1 and CDR2 sequences are LNHDA and SQIVND (reference sequence). CDR3: CASSMGQGRSQPQHF. CDR3 nucleotide sequence: TGTGCCAGTAGTATGGGACAGGGAAGAAGTCAGCCCCAGCATTTT.

The J gene is TRBJ2-5, the V gene TRBV5-1; the match to TRBD1 covers 10 bases. The CDR3 extends over 15 amino acids. The junction had 7 bases not matched to a gene; V was cut back by 4 bases and J by 4 bases. In germline, CDR1 is SGHRS, CDR2 YFSETQ. The CDR3 here is CASSLSGTGAETQYF. The CDR3 region has the DNA TGCGCCAGCAGCCTCTCCGGGACAGGGGCAGAGACCCAGTACTTC.

The chain recombines TRBV9 with TRBJ2-7; tentative D call: TRBD1 (5 bases). The CDR3 length is 15 residues. From germline, CDR1 is SGDLS and CDR2 YYNGEE. Trimming left V 0 bases short and J 2 bases short, with 12 bases between. CDR3 in amino acids: CASSVDTGAAYEQYF. The CDR3 DNA follows: TGTGCCAGCAGCGTAGACACAGGAGCAGCCTACGAGCAGTACTTC.

This chain joins TRBV6-5 and TRBJ2-2, with 8 bases aligning to TRBD2. This CDR3 is built from 13 residues. Germline lookup yields CDR1 MNHEY and CDR2 SVGAGI. V gave up 10 bases and J gave up 4 bases; unmatched junction bases: 5. CDR3 nucleotides: TGTGCCATCCCGGGGGGGAGCACCGGGGAGCTGTTTTTT. This codes for CAIPGGSTGELFF.